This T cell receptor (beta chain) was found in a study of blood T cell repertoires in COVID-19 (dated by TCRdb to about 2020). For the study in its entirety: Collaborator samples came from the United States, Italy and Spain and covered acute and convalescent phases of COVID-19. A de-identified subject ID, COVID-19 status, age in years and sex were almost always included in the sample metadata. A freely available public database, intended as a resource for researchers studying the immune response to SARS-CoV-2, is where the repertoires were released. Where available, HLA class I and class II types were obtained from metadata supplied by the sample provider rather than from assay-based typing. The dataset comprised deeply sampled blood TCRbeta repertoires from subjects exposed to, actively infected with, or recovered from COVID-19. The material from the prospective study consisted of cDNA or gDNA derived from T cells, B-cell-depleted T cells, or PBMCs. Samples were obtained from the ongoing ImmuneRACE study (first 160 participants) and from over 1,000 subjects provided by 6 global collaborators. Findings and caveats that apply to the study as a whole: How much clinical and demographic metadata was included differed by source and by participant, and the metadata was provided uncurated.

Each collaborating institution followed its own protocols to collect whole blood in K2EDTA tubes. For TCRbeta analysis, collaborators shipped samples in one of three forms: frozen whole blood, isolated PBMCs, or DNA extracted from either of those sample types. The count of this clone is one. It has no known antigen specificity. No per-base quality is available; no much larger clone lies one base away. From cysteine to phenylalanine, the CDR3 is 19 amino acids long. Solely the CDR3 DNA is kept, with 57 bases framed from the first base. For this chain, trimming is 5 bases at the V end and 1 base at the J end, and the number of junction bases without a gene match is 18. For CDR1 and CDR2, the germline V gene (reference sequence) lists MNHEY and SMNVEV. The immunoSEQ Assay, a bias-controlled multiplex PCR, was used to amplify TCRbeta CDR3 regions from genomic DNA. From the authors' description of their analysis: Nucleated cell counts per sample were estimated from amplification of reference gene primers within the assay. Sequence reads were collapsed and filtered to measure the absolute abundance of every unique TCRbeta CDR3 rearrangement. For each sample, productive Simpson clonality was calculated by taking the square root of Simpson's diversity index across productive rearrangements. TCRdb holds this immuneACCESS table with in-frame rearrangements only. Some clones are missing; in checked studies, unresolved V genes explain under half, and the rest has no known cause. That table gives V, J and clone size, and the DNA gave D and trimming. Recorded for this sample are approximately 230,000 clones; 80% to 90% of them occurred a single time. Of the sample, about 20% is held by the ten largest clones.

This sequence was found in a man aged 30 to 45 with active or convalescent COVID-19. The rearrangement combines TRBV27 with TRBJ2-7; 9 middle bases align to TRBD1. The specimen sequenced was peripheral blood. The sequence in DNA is TGTGCCAGCAGTCCAACCGGGACAGGGTATTATTCAGGATCCTACGAGCAGTACTTC. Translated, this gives CASSPTGTGYYSGSYEQYF.